This T cell receptor beta chain was found in a study of cytomegalovirus exposure and HLA in healthy donors. The study, taken as a whole, reports: In a later analysis, donors in an Asian-associated ancestry cluster reportedly had fewer N-insertions in productive TCRs than the cohort mean.

Regarding this clone: Antigen: not known.

This CDR3 spans 13 amino acids. J gave up 7 bases and V 7 bases, and 6 bases lay outside the gene matches. Germline V gene data show CDR1 as MNHNY and CDR2 as SVGAGI (reference sequence). PCR involved 60 Vbeta and 13 Jbeta primers. The table came from immunoSEQ multiplex PCR; TCRdb's copy has only in-frame clones and leaves some out. Of roughly 120,000 clones in the sample, about 80% were seen once. This receptor was taken from a man aged 30 to 39 in good health and CMV-seropositive. Sequenced input: PBMCs. The V gene is TRBV6-6, the J gene TRBJ2-1; 8 nucleotides align to TRBD1. Written as DNA, the CDR3 is TGTGCCAGCACCTTGACAGGGGTGAATGAGCAGTTCTTC. It encodes CASTLTGVNEQFF.